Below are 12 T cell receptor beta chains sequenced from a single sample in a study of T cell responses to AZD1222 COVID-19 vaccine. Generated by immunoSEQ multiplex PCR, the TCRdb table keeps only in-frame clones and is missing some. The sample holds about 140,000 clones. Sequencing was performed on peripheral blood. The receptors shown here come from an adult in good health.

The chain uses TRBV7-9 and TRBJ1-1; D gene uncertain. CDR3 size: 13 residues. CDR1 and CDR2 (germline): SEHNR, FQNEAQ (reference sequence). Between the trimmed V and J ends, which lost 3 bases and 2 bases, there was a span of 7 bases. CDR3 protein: CASSFLANTEAFF. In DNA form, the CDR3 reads TGTGCCAGCAGCTTTCTGGCCAACACTGAAGCTTTCTTT.

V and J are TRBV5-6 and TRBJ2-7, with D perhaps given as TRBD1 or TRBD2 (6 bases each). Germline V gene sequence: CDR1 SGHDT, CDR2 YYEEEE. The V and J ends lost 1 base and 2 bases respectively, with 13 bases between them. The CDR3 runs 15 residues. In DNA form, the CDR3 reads TGTGCCAGCAGCTTGCGGGGGCGGATAACCTACGAGCAGTACTTC. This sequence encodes CASSLRGRITYEQYF.

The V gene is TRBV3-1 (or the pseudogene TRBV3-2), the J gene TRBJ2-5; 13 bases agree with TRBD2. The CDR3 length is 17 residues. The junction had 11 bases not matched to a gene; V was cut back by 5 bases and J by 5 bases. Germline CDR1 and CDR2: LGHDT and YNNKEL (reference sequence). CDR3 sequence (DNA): TGTGCCAGCAGCGAAACTAGGGGACTAGCGGGGAGGGAGACCCAGTACTTC. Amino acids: CASSETRGLAGRETQYF.

As DNA, the CDR3 is TGTGCCTGGAGTGTACTTGGACTAGAAGAGACCCAGTACTTC. This gives the protein CAWSVLGLEETQYF. The V call is TRBV30, the J call TRBJ2-5; 7 nucleotides agree with TRBD2. There are 14 residues in the CDR3. V trimming: 0 bases; J trimming: 3 bases; junction bases outside the gene matches: 4. Germline V gene lookup returns CDR1 GTSNPN and CDR2 SVGIG (reference sequence).

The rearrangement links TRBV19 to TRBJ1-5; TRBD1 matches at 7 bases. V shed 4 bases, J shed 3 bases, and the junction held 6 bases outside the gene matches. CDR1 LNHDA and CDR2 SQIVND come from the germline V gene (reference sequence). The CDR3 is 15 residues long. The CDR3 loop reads CASSTVTGPNQPQHF. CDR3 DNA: TGTGCCAGTAGTACAGTGACAGGGCCCAATCAGCCCCAGCATTTT.

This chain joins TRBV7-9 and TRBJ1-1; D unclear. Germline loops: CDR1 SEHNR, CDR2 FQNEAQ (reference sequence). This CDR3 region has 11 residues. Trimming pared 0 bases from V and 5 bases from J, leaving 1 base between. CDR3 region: CASSLATEAFF. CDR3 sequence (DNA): TGTGCCAGCAGCTTAGCTACTGAAGCTTTCTTT.

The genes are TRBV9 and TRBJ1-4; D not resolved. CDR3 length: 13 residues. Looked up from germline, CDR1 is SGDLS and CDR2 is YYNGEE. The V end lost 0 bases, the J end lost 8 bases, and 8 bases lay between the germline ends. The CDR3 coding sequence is TGTGCCAGCAGCGTAGCCCCGGGGGAAAAACTGTTTTTT. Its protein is CASSVAPGEKLFF.

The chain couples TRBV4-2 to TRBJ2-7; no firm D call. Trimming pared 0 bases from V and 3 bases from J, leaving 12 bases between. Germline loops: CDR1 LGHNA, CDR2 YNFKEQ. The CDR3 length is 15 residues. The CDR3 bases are TGTGCCAGCAGCCAAGAAGAAGGTAGCATCTACGAGCAGTACTTC. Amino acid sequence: CASSQEEGSIYEQYF.

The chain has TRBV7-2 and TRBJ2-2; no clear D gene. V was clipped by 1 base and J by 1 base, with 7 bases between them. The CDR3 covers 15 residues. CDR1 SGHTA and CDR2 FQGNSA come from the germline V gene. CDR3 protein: CASSLDLGNTGELFF. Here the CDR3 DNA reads TGTGCCAGCAGCTTAGATTTGGGGAACACCGGGGAGCTGTTTTTT. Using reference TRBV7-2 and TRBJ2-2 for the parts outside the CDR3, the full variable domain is GAGVSQSPSNKVTEKGKDVELRCDPISGHTALYWYRQSLGQGLEFLIYFQGNSAPDKSGLPSDRFSAERTGGSVSTLTIQRTQQEDSAVYLCASSLDLGNTGELFFGEGSRLTVL.

The CDR3: CASSPAGGLQPQHF. The CDR3 nucleotides read TGTGCCAGCAGCCCGGCGGGGGGGCTTCAGCCCCAGCATTTT. This chain connects TRBV3-1 (or the pseudogene TRBV3-2) to TRBJ1-5, with D perhaps matching TRBD1 (6 bases). Germline V lookup: CDR1 LGHDT, CDR2 YNNKEL (reference sequence). The CDR3 is 14 residues long. With 4 bases removed from V and 6 bases from J, the gap between germline ends came to 13 bases.

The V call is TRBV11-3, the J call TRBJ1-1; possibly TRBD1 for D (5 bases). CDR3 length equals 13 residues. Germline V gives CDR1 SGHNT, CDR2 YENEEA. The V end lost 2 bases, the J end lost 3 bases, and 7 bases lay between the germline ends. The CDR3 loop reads CASSLTGDTEAFF. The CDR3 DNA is TGTGCCAGCAGCTTAACAGGCGACACTGAAGCTTTCTTT. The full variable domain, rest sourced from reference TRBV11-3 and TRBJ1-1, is EAGVVQSPRYKIIEKKQPVAFWCNPISGHNTLYWYLQNLGQGPELLIRYENEEAVDDSQLPKDRFSAERLKGVDSTLKIQPAELGDSAVYLCASSLTGDTEAFFGQGTRLTVV.

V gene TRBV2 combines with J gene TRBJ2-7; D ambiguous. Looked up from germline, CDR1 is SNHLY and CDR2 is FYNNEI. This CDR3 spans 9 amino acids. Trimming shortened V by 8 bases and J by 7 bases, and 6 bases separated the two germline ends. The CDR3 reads CASLWEQYF. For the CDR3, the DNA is TGTGCCAGCTTGTGGGAGCAGTACTTC.